The rows below give T cell receptor beta chains drawn from one sample of a study of OX40 agonist ivuxolimab in advanced cancers. Assay: immunoSEQ multiplex PCR; the TCRdb copy retains only in-frame clones and omits some. The table has more than 55,000 clones, 79% seen once; the top ten hold around 9.9%. This material consisted of CD4+ or CD8+ T cells sorted from blood, taken in a trial of the OX40 agonist ivuxolimab. Receptors originate from an adult with an advanced solid tumor such as melanoma, head and neck, liver or kidney cancer. CDR3s include the opening cysteine and the closing phenylalanine or tryptophan. Fields, in order: D gene, clone size, J gene, V gene, CDR3 DNA, CDR3 protein. D genes are given only for firm matches. Clone size, where shown, is once, few, many, or a class for clones that have expanded.

>-|-|TRBJ2-7|TRBV7-9
TGTGCCAGCAGCGCAGGGAACGAGCAGTACTTC
CASSAGNEQYF
>TRBD1|-|TRBJ2-7|TRBV10-3
TGTGCCATCAGGGAGGGACAGGGCCACGAGCAGTACTTC
CAIREGQGHEQYF
>-|-|TRBJ2-1|TRBV11-2
TGTGCCAGCAGCTTGTTGCACCCGGGTAATGAGCAGTTCTTC
CASSLLHPGNEQFF
>-|-|TRBJ2-2|TRBV7-9
TGTGCCAGCAGCGGCGCACAGCTGAACACCGGGGAGCTGTTTTTT
CASSGAQLNTGELFF
>-|-|TRBJ1-1|TRBV5-6
TGTGCCAGCAGCCTGGGACCGCGGTTTGAAGCTTTCTTT
CASSLGPRFEAFF
>TRBD1|-|TRBJ2-1|TRBV11-3
TGTGCCAGCAGCTTAGGCAGGGGGCCTGACAATGAGCAGTTCTTC
CASSLGRGPDNEQFF
>-|-|TRBJ2-2|TRBV13
TGTGCCAGCAGCTTTGGGGGGAACACCGGGGAGCTGTTTTTT
CASSFGGNTGELFF
>-|-|TRBJ1-3|TRBV19
TGTGCCAGTAGTATTTGGGCCGACAACTCTGGAAACACCATATATTTT
CASSIWADNSGNTIYF
>TRBD1|few|TRBJ2-3|TRBV7-3
TGTGCCAGCAGCCTTGGACAGGGAGCAACAGATACGCAGTATTTT
CASSLGQGATDTQYF
>TRBD2|-|TRBJ2-7|TRBV5-4
TGCGCCAGCAGCCAGGGACTAGCGGGAGGCTACGAGCAGTACTTC
CASSQGLAGGYEQYF
>TRBD2|once|TRBJ2-1|TRBV7-3
TGTGCCAGCAGCTTAAATTTAGGAGTTGTTGGACTAGCGGGGGGGAACGACAATGAGCAGTTCTTC
CASSLNLGVVGLAGGNDNEQFF
>-|-|TRBJ2-4|TRBV21-1
TGTGCCAGCCCCCCAGAGAGAAACATTCAGTACTTC
CASPPERNIQYF
>-|-|TRBJ2-7|TRBV6-6
TGTGCCAGCAGTTACTCGAACGCCTACGAGCAGTACTTC
CASSYSNAYEQYF
>-|-|TRBJ1-1|TRBV27
TGTGCCAGCAGCCCCAGTCGGTGGGGTTTGAACACTGAAGCTTTCTTT
CASSPSRWGLNTEAFF
>-|-|TRBJ2-3|TRBV14
TGTGCCAGCAGCCAAGGTCTAACGAACTACCGTGTAGATACGCAGTATTTT
CASSQGLTNYRVDTQYF
>TRBD1|few|TRBJ1-2|TRBV2
TGTGCCAGCAGGGAGGACAGGGATTATGGCTACACCTTC
CASREDRDYGYTF
>-|-|TRBJ1-1|TRBV18
TGTGCCAGCTCACTCGAAGACGCCATGAACACTGAAGCTTTCTTT
CASSLEDAMNTEAFF
>TRBD2|-|TRBJ2-5|TRBV7-9
TGTGCCAGCAGCCCCCTAGCGGGGGGGAACCAAGAGACCCAGTACTTC
CASSPLAGGNQETQYF
>TRBD2|-|TRBJ2-1|TRBV4-3
TGCGCCAGCAGCCAAGATTTTTCAAGCGGGAGGGACAATGAGCAGTTCTTC
CASSQDFSSGRDNEQFF
>TRBD1|-|TRBJ1-1|TRBV9
TGTGCCAGCAGCGTAGGGACAGGGACTGAAGCTTTCTTT
CASSVGTGTEAFF
>-|-|TRBJ1-5|TRBV19
TGTGCCAGTAGTGGGAATAGCAATCAGCCCCAGCATTTT
CASSGNSNQPQHF
>-|-|TRBJ2-1|TRBV19
TGTGCCAGTAGTTACCAGACTGGATACAATGAGCAGTTCTTC
CASSYQTGYNEQFF
>TRBD1|-|TRBJ1-3|TRBV7-3
TGTGCCAGCAGCTGGGAGGGACAGGGGGGAAACACCATATATTTT
CASSWEGQGGNTIYF
>-|-|TRBJ2-7|TRBV7-7
TGTGCTAGCAGCGCAGGTTGGGCCTACGAGCAGTACTTC
CASSAGWAYEQYF
>TRBD1|few|TRBJ2-1|TRBV4-3
TGCGCCAGCAGCGACCGGGACAGGGTACAAAATGAGCAGTTCTTC
CASSDRDRVQNEQFF
>-|-|TRBJ1-1|TRBV9
TGTGCCAGCAGCCCTCATTTAGGAGGCATGAACACTGAAGCTTTCTTT
CASSPHLGGMNTEAFF
>-|-|TRBJ2-3|TRBV18
TGTGCCAGCTCGCTACAGACAGTGCTGGATACGCAGTATTTT
CASSLQTVLDTQYF
>TRBD1|-|TRBJ2-1|TRBV13
TGTGCCAGCAGCTTCCACCCCCCGGGGACAGCAAACAATGAGCAGTTCTTC
CASSFHPPGTANNEQFF
>-|-|TRBJ1-1|TRBV6-6
TGTGCCAGCAGTTACGTTTTGGGGGGAAAAACTGAAGCTTTCTTT
CASSYVLGGKTEAFF
>-|-|TRBJ1-3|TRBV19
TGTGCCAGCATAAACAGGGATCCCGGAAACACCATATATTTT
CASINRDPGNTIYF
>TRBD2|-|TRBJ2-1|TRBV11-3
TGTGCCAGCAGCCAAACGAGTGCGGGAGGGCCGCGGGGGCAGTTCTTC
CASSQTSAGGPRGQFF